This T cell receptor (beta chain) was documented in a study of T cells in localized non-small cell lung cancer. The study's findings and limits: Tumor trailed uninvolved adjacent lung in T cell clonality, which peaked there. Appearance in adjacent lung was seen for a median approximately 59 of the top 100 tumor clones.

V lost 0 bases and J lost 2; bases outside the gene matches: 3. Germline V lookup: CDR1 SGHNT, CDR2 YYREEE (reference sequence). This CDR3 region has 15 residues. Assay: immunoSEQ multiplex PCR; the TCRdb copy retains only in-frame clones and omits some. The profile covers roughly 25,000 clones, with 90% appearing a single time and less than 1.1% taken by the ten largest. As for this clone: Its specificity is unknown.

Sequenced material: peripheral blood, taken before any cancer treatment. V gene TRBV5-4 combines with J gene TRBJ2-5, with 8 bases matching TRBD2. The sequence was obtained from a woman aged 35-75 years with stage I lung adenocarcinoma. The CDR3 is CASSLVGLAQETQYF. CDR3 nucleotide sequence: TGTGCCAGCAGCTTGGTAGGACTAGCTCAAGAGACCCAGTACTTC.